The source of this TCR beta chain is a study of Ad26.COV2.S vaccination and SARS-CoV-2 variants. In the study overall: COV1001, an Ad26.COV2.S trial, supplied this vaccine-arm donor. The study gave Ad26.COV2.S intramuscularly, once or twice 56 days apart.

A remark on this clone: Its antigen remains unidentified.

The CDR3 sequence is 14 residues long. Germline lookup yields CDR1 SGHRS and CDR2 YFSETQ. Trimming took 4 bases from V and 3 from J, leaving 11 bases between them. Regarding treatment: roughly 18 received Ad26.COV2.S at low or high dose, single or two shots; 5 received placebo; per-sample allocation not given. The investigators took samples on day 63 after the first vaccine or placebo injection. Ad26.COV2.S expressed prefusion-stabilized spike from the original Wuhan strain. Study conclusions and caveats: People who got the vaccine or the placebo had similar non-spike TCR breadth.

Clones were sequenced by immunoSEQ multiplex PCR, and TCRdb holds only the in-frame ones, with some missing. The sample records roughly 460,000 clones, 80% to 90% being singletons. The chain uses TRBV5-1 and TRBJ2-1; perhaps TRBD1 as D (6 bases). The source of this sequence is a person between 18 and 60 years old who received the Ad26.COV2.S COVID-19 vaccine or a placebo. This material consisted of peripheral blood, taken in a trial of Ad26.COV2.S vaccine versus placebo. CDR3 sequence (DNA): TGCGCCAGCAGCCCGGACAGAGACTACAATGAGCAGTTCTTC. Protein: CASSPDRDYNEQFF.